The rows below give T cell receptor beta chains drawn from one sample of a study of T cell changes during pregnancy in multiple sclerosis. Sequencing was performed with immunoSEQ multiplex PCR; in TCRdb, only in-frame clones are kept and a portion is missing. The sample includes some 39,000 clones, approximately 92% of them seen just once. The sample was PBMCs (not recorded whether the cells were cultured). The receptor set was obtained from a female donor with multiple sclerosis, enrolled in a pregnancy study. CDR3s include the opening cysteine and the closing phenylalanine or tryptophan. The D gene is left open where the match is weak. A clone size is listed for some rows: how often the clone was seen (once, few, many), or a class if it is expanded.

J gene,D gene,clone size,V gene,CDR3 protein,CDR3 DNA
TRBJ1-5,TRBD1,NA,TRBV5-1,CASSWGDRDGNQPQHF,TGCGCCAGCAGCTGGGGGGACAGGGACGGCAATCAGCCCCAGCATTTT
TRBJ1-2,NA,NA,TRBV6-1,CASSDWDGYTF,TGTGCCAGCAGTGATTGGGATGGCTACACCTTC
TRBJ1-5,TRBD1,NA,TRBV29-1,CSVMFGTGNNQPQHF,TGCAGCGTCATGTTCGGGACAGGGAACAATCAGCCCCAGCATTTT
TRBJ2-3,TRBD2,NA,TRBV6-1,CASSSRGGAPDTQYF,TGTGCCAGCAGCTCACGGGGGGGGGCCCCAGATACGCAGTATTTT
TRBJ1-4,NA,NA,TRBV4-3,CASSQGSGRGEKLFF,TGCGCCAGCAGCCAGGGTAGTGGGAGGGGTGAAAAACTGTTTTTT
TRBJ2-3,NA,NA,TRBV19,CASSIDPLAGPTDTQYF,TGTGCCAGTAGTATAGACCCCCTCGCGGGGCCCACAGATACGCAGTATTTT
TRBJ2-7,NA,NA,TRBV7-9,CASSLYQGVDEFPYEQYF,TGTGCCAGCAGCTTATACCAGGGAGTAGACGAATTCCCCTACGAGCAGTACTTC
TRBJ1-2,NA,once,TRBV28,CAAAGQRNNYGYTF,TGTGCCGCAGCCGGACAGCGGAATAACTATGGCTACACCTTC
TRBJ1-2,TRBD1,NA,TRBV10-3,CAISELQGGGLYGYTF,TGTGCCATCAGTGAGCTACAGGGGGGAGGTCTCTATGGCTACACCTTC
TRBJ1-4,NA,NA,TRBV7-2,CASSRADATNEKLFF,TGTGCCAGCAGCAGAGCCGATGCAACTAATGAAAAACTGTTTTTT
TRBJ1-2,NA,NA,TRBV5-4,CASSLVGGDGYTF,TGTGCCAGCAGCTTAGTAGGGGGTGATGGCTACACCTTC
TRBJ1-1,NA,NA,TRBV5-1,CASSLDVRANTEAFF,TGCGCCAGCAGCTTGGACGTCAGGGCGAACACTGAAGCTTTCTTT
TRBJ2-7,TRBD1,NA,TRBV7-2,CASSLDEWTGLFEQYF,TGTGCCAGCAGCTTAGATGAATGGACAGGTCTTTTCGAGCAGTACTTC
TRBJ2-7,TRBD2,NA,TRBV27,CASSYASGSYEQYF,TGTGCCAGCAGTTACGCTAGCGGGAGTTACGAGCAGTACTTC
TRBJ2-4,TRBD2,NA,TRBV11-2,CASSLGLAVDIQYF,TGTGCCAGCAGCCTGGGACTAGCAGTCGACATTCAGTACTTC
TRBJ1-2,TRBD1,once,TRBV28,CASSLLDRGSYGYTF,TGTGCCAGCAGTTTATTAGACAGGGGGTCCTATGGCTACACCTTC
TRBJ2-1,NA,NA,TRBV7-2,CASSLVPLDFGSYNEQFF,TGTGCCAGCAGCTTAGTGCCCCTGGATTTTGGTTCCTACAATGAGCAGTTCTTC
TRBJ1-3,TRBD1,NA,TRBV9,CASTQGAGGNTIYF,TGTGCCAGCACACAGGGGGCAGGCGGAAACACCATATATTTT
TRBJ2-7,NA,NA,TRBV30,CAWSGGYEQYF,TGTGCCTGGAGTGGGGGCTACGAGCAGTACTTC
TRBJ2-7,TRBD1,NA,TRBV11-2,CASSLPPLGQANEQYF,TGTGCCAGCAGCTTACCCCCGCTGGGACAGGCTAACGAGCAGTACTTC
TRBJ2-7,TRBD1,NA,TRBV4-1,CASSQPSRGRSYEQYF,TGCGCCAGCAGCCAACCCTCGAGGGGGCGGAGCTACGAGCAGTACTTC
TRBJ2-1,NA,NA,TRBV7-2,CASSPSALQSYNEQFF,TGTGCCAGCAGCCCAAGTGCACTGCAGTCCTACAATGAGCAGTTCTTC
TRBJ1-5,TRBD1,NA,TRBV7-8,CASSVGQGRNQPQHF,TGTGCCAGCAGCGTTGGACAGGGCCGCAATCAGCCCCAGCATTTT
TRBJ2-5,NA,NA,TRBV10-3,CAISEWEQETQYF,TGTGCCATCAGTGAGTGGGAGCAAGAGACCCAGTACTTC
TRBJ2-1,NA,NA,TRBV7-9,CASSLVEQFF,TGTGCCAGCAGCTTGGTCGAGCAGTTCTTC
TRBJ2-7,TRBD2,NA,TRBV27,CASSRNVAGVGYEQYF,TGTGCCAGCAGTAGAAACGTAGCGGGAGTGGGCTACGAGCAGTACTTC
TRBJ2-7,NA,NA,TRBV4-3,CASSQVGGSSYEQYF,TGCGCCAGCAGCCAAGTTGGAGGGAGCTCCTACGAGCAGTACTTC
TRBJ2-5,NA,NA,TRBV7-2,CASSLGSWGGPEETQYF,TGTGCCAGCAGCTTAGGGAGCTGGGGCGGGCCGGAAGAGACCCAGTACTTC
TRBJ1-3,NA,NA,TRBV28,CASSVSSGSKNTIYF,TGTGCCAGCAGTGTTTCCTCCGGGAGCAAAAACACCATATATTTT
TRBJ1-1,NA,NA,TRBV11-2,CASSLDPDGDIPRTEAFF,TGTGCCAGCAGCTTAGATCCAGATGGGGACATCCCTCGCACTGAAGCTTTCTTT
TRBJ1-2,TRBD1,NA,TRBV28,CASSLVRDSLYGYTF,TGTGCCAGCAGTTTAGTCCGGGACAGCCTATATGGCTACACCTTC
TRBJ2-7,TRBD2,few,TRBV2,CASTSQTSGIYEQYF,TGTGCCAGCACTTCCCAGACTAGCGGGATCTACGAGCAGTACTTC
TRBJ2-1,NA,once,TRBV14,CASSRFGEQFF,TGTGCCAGCAGCCGCTTCGGTGAGCAGTTCTTC
TRBJ1-2,NA,NA,TRBV10-3,CAISPLGVSYGYTF,TGTGCCATCAGCCCTCTTGGGGTGAGCTATGGCTACACCTTC
TRBJ1-2,TRBD1,NA,TRBV7-9,CATPDRVFGYGYTF,TGTGCCACCCCAGACAGGGTTTTTGGCTATGGCTACACCTTC
TRBJ1-5,NA,few,TRBV5-1,CASSMDGSNQPQHF,TGCGCCAGCAGCATGGACGGTAGCAATCAGCCCCAGCATTTT
TRBJ2-7,NA,NA,TRBV13,CASSLQGADSYEQYF,TGTGCCAGCAGCTTACAAGGGGCCGACTCCTACGAGCAGTACTTC
TRBJ2-7,NA,once,TRBV30,CAWWDEGTHEQYF,TGTGCCTGGTGGGATGAGGGAACTCACGAGCAGTACTTC
TRBJ1-2,NA,NA,TRBV18,CASSPPGRGTNYGYTF,TGTGCCAGCTCACCACCGGGAAGGGGGACAAACTATGGCTACACCTTC
TRBJ2-7,NA,NA,TRBV5-5,CASSLVVRAHEQYF,TGTGCCAGCAGCTTGGTCGTCAGGGCCCACGAGCAGTACTTC
TRBJ2-3,NA,NA,TRBV28,CASSKAAGADTQYF,TGTGCCAGCAGCAAAGCCGCCGGAGCAGATACGCAGTATTTT
TRBJ2-5,NA,NA,TRBV15,CATSRDRGQETQYF,TGTGCCACCAGCAGAGATCGGGGACAAGAGACCCAGTACTTC
TRBJ2-7,NA,NA,TRBV18,CASSPSSYEQYF,TGTGCCAGCTCACCGAGCTCCTACGAGCAGTACTTC
TRBJ2-1,TRBD2,NA,TRBV2,CASSELAGGPYEQFF,TGTGCCAGCAGTGAACTAGCGGGAGGGCCGTATGAGCAGTTCTTC
TRBJ2-3,NA,NA,TRBV2,CASSARASDYTDTQYF,TGTGCCAGCAGTGCGAGGGCCTCAGATTACACAGATACGCAGTATTTT
TRBJ1-1,NA,NA,TRBV19,CASSIDLGAMNTEAFF,TGTGCCAGTAGTATAGATCTGGGGGCCATGAACACTGAAGCTTTCTTT
TRBJ2-5,TRBD2,NA,TRBV5-4,CAYDIGAGSQETQYF,TGTGCCTACGACATAGGAGCGGGAAGCCAAGAGACCCAGTACTTC
TRBJ2-3,TRBD2,NA,TRBV6-4,CASSRSGRPAGAQYF,TGTGCCAGCAGTCGGAGCGGGAGGCCCGCGGGGGCGCAGTATTTT
TRBJ2-2,TRBD1,few,TRBV9,CASSEKTGVRTGELFF,TGTGCCAGCAGCGAAAAGACAGGGGTTAGAACCGGGGAGCTGTTTTTT
TRBJ2-1,TRBD2,NA,TRBV19,CASSINPGLAASSYNEQFF,TGTGCCAGTAGTATAAACCCGGGACTAGCGGCCTCCTCCTACAATGAGCAGTTCTTC
TRBJ2-1,NA,NA,TRBV9,CASSVEGPGNGNEQFF,TGTGCCAGCAGCGTAGAAGGGCCAGGGAATGGGAATGAGCAGTTCTTC
TRBJ1-5,NA,NA,TRBV6-6,CASRQGRSNQPQHF,TGTGCCAGCAGACAGGGACGGAGCAATCAGCCCCAGCATTTT
TRBJ2-7,NA,few,TRBV12-5,CASGLDRGGYEQYF,TGTGCTAGTGGTTTGGACAGGGGAGGCTACGAGCAGTACTTC
TRBJ2-7,TRBD2,NA,TRBV7-8,CASSSGTSGRGPIYEQYF,TGTGCCAGCAGCTCCGGGACTAGCGGGAGAGGCCCTATCTACGAGCAGTACTTC
TRBJ2-3,TRBD2,NA,TRBV28,CASSPRTSGRPDTQYF,TGTGCCAGCAGTCCTCGGACTAGCGGGAGACCAGATACGCAGTATTTT